This T cell receptor (beta chain) was observed in a study of CXCR3-negative and CXCR3-positive naive CD8 T cells. In triplicate, each CD8+ T cell subset was sorted at 300,000 to 350,000 cells per replicate. About this clonotype itself: The antigen is not known.

Regarding the study as a whole: Freshly isolated PBMCs were used in most assays, given partial CXCR3 loss after freezing. CXCR3-negative naive cells had less hydrophobic TRB CDR3s than did CXCR3-positive naive cells. Surface CD5 looked about the same in the naive subsets, so the authors worked out TCR strength from TRB CDR3 properties.

The CDR3 length is 15 residues. Germline-derived CDR1 and CDR2 are SGHVS and FQNEAQ. Preparation of TRB cDNA libraries relied on 5' RACE carrying UMI labels. Each CDR3 protein gets one entry in TCRdb, which reprocessed the 5' RACE reads and gives no DNA. The listing contains some 47,000 distinct CDR3 sequences. The clonotype was recovered from a human donor in good health. Some clones in this sample may be carry-over from other donors' samples. Sequenced material: naive CXCR3+ CD8+ T cells from blood. The subset here: CD45RO-CCR7+CD27+CD95- naive CD8+ T cells expressing CXCR3 (TNR3+). The V gene is TRBV7-8, the J gene TRBJ2-3; there is no DNA to check the TCRdb D call of TRBD2. This chain's CDR3 is CASTPEGGGTDTQYF.